What follows are 2 T cell receptor beta chains derived from one specimen sequenced in a study of early T cells in non-severe SARS-CoV-2 infection. In TCRdb, the 5' RACE reads were re-called with MiXCR into one record per CDR3 protein. The sample lists 80,000 to 95,000 distinct CDR3 sequences, about 15% occurring once. The sequencing input was whole blood. The receptor source for this set is an adult who was a healthcare worker with PCR-confirmed SARS-CoV-2 infection or an uninfected control (not recorded which).

This clonotype occurred many times. The J gene is TRBJ2-5, the V gene TRBV5-4; TRBD1 agrees at 10 bases. The length of the CDR3 is 15 residues. Germline trimming cut 4 bases from V and 5 bases from J; bases unmatched to any gene: 8. Germline V CDR1 and CDR2: SGHNT, YYREEE (reference sequence). The CDR3 nucleotides read TGTGCCAGCAGCGGACGGGACAGGGGTTTGGAGACCCAGTACTTC. Protein: CASSGRDRGLETQYF.

This clonotype was counted a few times. This chain joins TRBV2 and TRBJ2-7, with D uncertain. The CDR3 sequence is 15 residues long. V lost 3 bases and J lost 2, with 14 bases in between. The germline V gene has CDR1 SNHLY and CDR2 FYNNEI. The CDR3 here is CASSELGTQAYEQYV. The CDR3 coding sequence is TGTGCCAGCAGTGAGCTTGGTACTCAGGCCTACGAGCAGTACGTC.